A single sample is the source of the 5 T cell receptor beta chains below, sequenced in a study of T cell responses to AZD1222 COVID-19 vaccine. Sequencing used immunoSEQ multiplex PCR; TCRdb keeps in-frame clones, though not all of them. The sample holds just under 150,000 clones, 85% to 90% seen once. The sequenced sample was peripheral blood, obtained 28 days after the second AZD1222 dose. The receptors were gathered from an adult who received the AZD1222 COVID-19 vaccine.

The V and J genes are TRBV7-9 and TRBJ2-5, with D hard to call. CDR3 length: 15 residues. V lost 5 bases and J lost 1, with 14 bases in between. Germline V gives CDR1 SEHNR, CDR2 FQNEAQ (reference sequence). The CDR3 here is CASSQMTLAQETQYF. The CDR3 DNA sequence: TGTGCCAGCAGCCAGATGACACTCGCCCAAGAGACCCAGTACTTC. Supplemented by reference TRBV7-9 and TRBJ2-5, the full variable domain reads DTGVSQNPRHKITKRGQNVTFRCDPISEHNRLYWYRQTLGQGPEFLTYFQNEAQLEKSRLLSDRFSAERPKGSFSTLEIQRTEQGDSAMYLCASSQMTLAQETQYFGPGTRLLVL.

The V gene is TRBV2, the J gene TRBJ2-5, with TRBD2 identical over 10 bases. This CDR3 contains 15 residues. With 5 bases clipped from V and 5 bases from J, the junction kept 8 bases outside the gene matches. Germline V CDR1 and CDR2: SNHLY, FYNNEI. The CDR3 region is CASSRASGSRETQYF. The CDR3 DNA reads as TGTGCCAGCAGTCGGGCTAGCGGGAGCCGCGAGACCCAGTACTTC.

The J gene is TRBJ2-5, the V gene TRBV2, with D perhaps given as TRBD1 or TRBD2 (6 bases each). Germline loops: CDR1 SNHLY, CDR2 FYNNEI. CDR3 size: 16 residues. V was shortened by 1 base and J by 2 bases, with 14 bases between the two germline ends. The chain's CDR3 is CASSEEAGEAQETQYF. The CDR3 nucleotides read TGTGCCAGCAGTGAAGAGGCAGGGGAGGCTCAAGAGACCCAGTACTTC.

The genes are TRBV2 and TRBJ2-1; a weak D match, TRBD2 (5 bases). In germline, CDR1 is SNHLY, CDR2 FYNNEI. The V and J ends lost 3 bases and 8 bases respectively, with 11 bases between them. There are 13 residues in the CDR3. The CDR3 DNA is TGTGCCAGCAGTGACGGGATTCTATATGAGCAGTTCTTC. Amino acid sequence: CASSDGILYEQFF.

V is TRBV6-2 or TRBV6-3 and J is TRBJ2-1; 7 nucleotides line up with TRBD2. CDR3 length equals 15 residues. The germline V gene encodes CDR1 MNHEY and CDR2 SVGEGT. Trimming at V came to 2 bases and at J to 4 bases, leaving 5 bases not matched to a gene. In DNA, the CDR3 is TGTGCCAGCAGTTACGGACTAGGGCGATACAATGAGCAGTTCTTC. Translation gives CASSYGLGRYNEQFF.